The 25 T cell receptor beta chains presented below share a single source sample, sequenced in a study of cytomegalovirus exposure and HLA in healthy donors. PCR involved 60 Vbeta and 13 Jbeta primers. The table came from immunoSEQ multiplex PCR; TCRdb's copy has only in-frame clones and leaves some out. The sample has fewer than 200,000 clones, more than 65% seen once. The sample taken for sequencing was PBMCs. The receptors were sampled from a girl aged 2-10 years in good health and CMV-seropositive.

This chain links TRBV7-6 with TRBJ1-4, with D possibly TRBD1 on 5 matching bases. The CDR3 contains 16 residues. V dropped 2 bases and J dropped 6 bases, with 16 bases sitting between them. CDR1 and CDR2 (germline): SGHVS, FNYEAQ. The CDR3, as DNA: TGTGCCAGCAGCTTACTCTCCCAGGGTTGGGATGAAAAACTGTTTTTT. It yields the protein CASSLLSQGWDEKLFF.

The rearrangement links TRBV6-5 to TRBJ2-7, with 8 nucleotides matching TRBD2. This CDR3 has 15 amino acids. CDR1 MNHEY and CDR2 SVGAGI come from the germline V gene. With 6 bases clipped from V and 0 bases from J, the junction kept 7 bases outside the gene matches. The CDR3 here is CASSVLAESSYEQYF. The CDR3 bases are TGTGCCAGCAGCGTACTAGCGGAGAGCTCCTACGAGCAGTACTTC.

The DNA for the CDR3 is TGTGCCACCGAAGACCGGGAGAGACGTGAAGCTTTCTTT. Encoded protein: CATEDRERREAFF. The gene calls are TRBV15 and TRBJ1-1; D is unclear. Germline V gene lookup returns CDR1 LNHNV and CDR2 YYDKDF (reference sequence). This CDR3 has 13 residues. V was trimmed by 8 bases and J by 7 bases, leaving 17 bases between them.

CDR3: CASRDRNTGELFF. The CDR3 DNA follows: TGTGCCAGCAGGGACAGGAACACCGGGGAGCTGTTTTTT. The chain couples TRBV6-6 to TRBJ2-2, with D possibly being TRBD1 (6 bases). Germline CDR1 reads MNHNY; CDR2 reads SVGAGI (reference sequence). The germline V and J ends were trimmed by 6 bases and 1 base, with 6 bases remaining between them. The CDR3 totals 13 residues.

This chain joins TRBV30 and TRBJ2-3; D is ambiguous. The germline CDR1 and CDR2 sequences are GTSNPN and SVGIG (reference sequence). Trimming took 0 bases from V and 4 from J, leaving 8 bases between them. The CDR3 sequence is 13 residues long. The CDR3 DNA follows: TGTGCCTGGAGTGTACGAGTTGCAGATACGCAGTATTTT. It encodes CAWSVRVADTQYF.

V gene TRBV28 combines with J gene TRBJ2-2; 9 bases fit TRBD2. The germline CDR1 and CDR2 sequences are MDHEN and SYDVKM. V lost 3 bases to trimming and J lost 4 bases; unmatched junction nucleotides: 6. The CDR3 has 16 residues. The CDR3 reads CASSLFSGRGTGELFF. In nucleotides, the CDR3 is TGTGCCAGCAGTTTGTTTAGCGGGAGAGGCACCGGGGAGCTGTTTTTT.

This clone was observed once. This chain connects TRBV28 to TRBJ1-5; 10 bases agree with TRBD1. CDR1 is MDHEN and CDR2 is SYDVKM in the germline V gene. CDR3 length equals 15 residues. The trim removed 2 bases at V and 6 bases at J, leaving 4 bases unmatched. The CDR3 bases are TGTGCCAGCAGTTTAGCCGGGACAGGGGCTCAGCCCCAGCATTTT. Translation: CASSLAGTGAQPQHF. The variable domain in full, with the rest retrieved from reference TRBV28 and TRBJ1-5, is DVKVTQSSRYLVKRTGEKVFLECVQDMDHENMFWYRQDPGLGLRLIYFSYDVKMKEKGDIPEGYSVSREKKERFSLILESASTNQTSMYLCASSLAGTGAQPQHFGDGTRLSIL.

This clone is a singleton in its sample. This chain's CDR3 is CASSLDRSLGQFF. The CDR3 nucleotides read TGTGCCAGCAGCTTAGATCGGAGCCTTGGGCAGTTCTTC. The rearrangement joins TRBV7-2 to TRBJ2-1; D call uncertain. CDR1 and CDR2 from the germline V gene are SGHTA and FQGNSA. V lost 1 base, J lost 12 bases, and 13 bases lay in between. CDR3 size: 13 residues.

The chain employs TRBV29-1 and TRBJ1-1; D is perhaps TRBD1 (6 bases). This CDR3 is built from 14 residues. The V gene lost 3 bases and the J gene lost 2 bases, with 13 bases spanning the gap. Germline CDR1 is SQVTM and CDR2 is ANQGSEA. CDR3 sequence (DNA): TGCAGCGTTGATCAGCGACAGGCTAACACTGAAGCTTTCTTT. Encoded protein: CSVDQRQANTEAFF.

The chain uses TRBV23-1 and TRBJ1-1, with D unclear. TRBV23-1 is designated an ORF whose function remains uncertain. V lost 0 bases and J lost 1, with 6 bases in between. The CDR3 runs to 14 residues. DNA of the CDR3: TGCGCCAGCAGTCAATCGGAGGAGAACACTGAAGCTTTCTTT. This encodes CASSQSEENTEAFF.

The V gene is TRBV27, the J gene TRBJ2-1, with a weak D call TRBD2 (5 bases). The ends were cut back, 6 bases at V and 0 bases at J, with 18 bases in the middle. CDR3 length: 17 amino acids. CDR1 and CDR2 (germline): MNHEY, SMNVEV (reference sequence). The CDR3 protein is CASRYLAEVSSYNEQFF. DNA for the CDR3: TGTGCCAGCAGGTACCTAGCTGAGGTTAGCTCCTACAATGAGCAGTTCTTC.

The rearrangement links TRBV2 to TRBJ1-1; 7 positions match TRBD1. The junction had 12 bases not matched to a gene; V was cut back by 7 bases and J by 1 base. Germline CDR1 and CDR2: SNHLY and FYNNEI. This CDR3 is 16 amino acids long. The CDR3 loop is CASIKGARVGNTEAFF. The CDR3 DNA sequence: TGTGCCAGCATAAAGGGGGCGCGGGTAGGGAACACTGAAGCTTTCTTT.

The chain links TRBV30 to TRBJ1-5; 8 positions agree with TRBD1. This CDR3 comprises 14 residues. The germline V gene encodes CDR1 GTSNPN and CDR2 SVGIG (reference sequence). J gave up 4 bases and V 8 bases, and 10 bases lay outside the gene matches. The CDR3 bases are TGTGCCGCAGGACCGGGACAGGCTAATCAGCCCCAGCATTTT. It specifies CAAGPGQANQPQHF. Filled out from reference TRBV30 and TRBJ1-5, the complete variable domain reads SQTIHQWPATLVQPVGSPLSLECTVEGTSNPNLYWYRQAAGRGLQLLFYSVGIGQISSEVPQNLSASRPQDRQFILSSKKLLLSDSGFYLCAAGPGQANQPQHFGDGTRLSIL.

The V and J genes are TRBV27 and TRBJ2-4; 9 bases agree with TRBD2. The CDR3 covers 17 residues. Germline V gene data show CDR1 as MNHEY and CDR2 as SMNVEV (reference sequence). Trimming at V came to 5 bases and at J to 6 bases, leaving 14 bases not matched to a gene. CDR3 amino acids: CASSPSGSGSSANIQYF. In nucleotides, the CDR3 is TGTGCCAGCAGTCCCTCCGGTAGCGGGAGCTCCGCAAACATTCAGTACTTC.

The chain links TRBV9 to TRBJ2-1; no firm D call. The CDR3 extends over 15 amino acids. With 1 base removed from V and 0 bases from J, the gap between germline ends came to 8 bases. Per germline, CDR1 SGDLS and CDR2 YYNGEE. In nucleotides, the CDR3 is TGTGCCAGCAGCGTAAGAAAAGCCTCCTACAATGAGCAGTTCTTC. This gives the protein CASSVRKASYNEQFF.

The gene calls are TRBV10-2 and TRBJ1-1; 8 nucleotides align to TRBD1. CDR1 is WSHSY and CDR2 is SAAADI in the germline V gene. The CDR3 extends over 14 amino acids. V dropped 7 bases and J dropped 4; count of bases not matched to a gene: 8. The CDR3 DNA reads TGCGCCAGCACGGCCGACAGGGGTGTCACTGAAGCTTTCTTT. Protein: CASTADRGVTEAFF.

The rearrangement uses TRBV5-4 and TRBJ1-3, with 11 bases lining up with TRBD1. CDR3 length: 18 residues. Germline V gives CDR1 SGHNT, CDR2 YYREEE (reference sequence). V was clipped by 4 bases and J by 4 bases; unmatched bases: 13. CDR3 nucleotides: TGTGCCAGCAGCACCCGGACAGGGGGCGCCTCGGGAGGAAACACCATATATTTT. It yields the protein CASSTRTGGASGGNTIYF.

The CDR3 reads CASSITGHMNTEAFF. CDR3 sequence (DNA): TGTGCCAGTAGTATAACGGGTCACATGAACACTGAAGCTTTCTTT. The rearrangement joins TRBV19 to TRBJ1-1; D not certain. The CDR3 contains 15 residues. Trimming removed 2 bases at V and 0 bases at J, with 10 bases between. Looked up from germline, CDR1 is LNHDA and CDR2 is SQIVND (reference sequence).

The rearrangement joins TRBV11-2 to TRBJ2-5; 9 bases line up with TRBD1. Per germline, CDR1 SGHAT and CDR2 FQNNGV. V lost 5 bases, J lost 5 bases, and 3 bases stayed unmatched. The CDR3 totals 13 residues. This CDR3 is CASSRDRDETQYF. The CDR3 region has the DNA TGTGCCAGCAGCCGGGACAGGGATGAGACCCAGTACTTC. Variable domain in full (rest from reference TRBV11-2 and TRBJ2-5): EAGVAQSPRYKIIEKRQSVAFWCNPISGHATLYWYQQILGQGPKLLIQFQNNGVVDDSQLPKDRFSAERLKGVDSTLKIQPAKLEDSAVYLCASSRDRDETQYFGPGTRLLVL.

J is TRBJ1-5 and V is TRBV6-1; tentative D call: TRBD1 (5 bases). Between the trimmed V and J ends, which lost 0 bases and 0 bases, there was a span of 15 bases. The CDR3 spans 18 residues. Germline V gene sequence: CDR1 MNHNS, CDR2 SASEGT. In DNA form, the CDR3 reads TGTGCCAGCAGTGAAGCGGGTATTGGGGCAAATAGCAATCAGCCCCAGCATTTT. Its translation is CASSEAGIGANSNQPQHF.

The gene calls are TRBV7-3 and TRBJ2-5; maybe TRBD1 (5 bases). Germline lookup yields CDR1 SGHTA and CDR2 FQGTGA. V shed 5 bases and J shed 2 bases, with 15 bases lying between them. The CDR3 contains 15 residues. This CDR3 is CASSPIFGAQETQYF. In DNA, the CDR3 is TGTGCCAGCAGCCCAATCTTTGGGGCGCAAGAGACCCAGTACTTC.

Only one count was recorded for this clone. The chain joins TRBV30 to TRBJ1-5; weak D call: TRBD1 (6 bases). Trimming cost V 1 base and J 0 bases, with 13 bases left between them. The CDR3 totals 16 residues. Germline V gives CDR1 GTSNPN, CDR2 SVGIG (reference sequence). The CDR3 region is CAWSGSLDSSNQPQHF. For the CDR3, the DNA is TGTGCCTGGAGTGGGTCGTTGGACAGTAGCAATCAGCCCCAGCATTTT.

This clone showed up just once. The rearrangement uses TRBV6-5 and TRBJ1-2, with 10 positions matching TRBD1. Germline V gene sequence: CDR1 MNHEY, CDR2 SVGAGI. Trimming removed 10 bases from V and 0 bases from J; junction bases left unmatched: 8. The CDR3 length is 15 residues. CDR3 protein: CAIRQGASTNYGYTF. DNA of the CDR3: TGTGCCATTCGACAGGGGGCTAGTACTAACTATGGCTACACCTTC.

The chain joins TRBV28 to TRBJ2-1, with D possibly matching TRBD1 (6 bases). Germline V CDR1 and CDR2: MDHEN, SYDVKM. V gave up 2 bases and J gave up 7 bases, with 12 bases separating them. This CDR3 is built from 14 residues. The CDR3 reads CASSLRAGANEQFF. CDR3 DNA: TGTGCCAGCAGTTTAAGGGCAGGGGCAAATGAGCAGTTCTTC.

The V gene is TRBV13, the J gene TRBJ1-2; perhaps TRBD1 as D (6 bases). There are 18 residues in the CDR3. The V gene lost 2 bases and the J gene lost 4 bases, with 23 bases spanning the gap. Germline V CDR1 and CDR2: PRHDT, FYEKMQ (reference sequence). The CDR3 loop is CASSLRYNQGIGLYGYTF. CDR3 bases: TGTGCCAGCAGCTTACGTTATAACCAGGGGATCGGGCTCTATGGCTACACCTTC.